This TCR beta chain was recorded in a study of T cell clonality in common variable immunodeficiency. The repertoire was sequenced with immunoSEQ multiplex PCR; TCRdb's copy has only in-frame clones and lacks some. The sample is made up of fewer than 55,000 clones, none counted only once. V dropped 3 bases and J dropped 5 bases, with 22 bases sitting between them. Germline V gene data show CDR1 as MDHEN and CDR2 as SYDVKM. The CDR3 is made up of 17 amino acids. Whole-study findings and limits: Shared TCRbeta clones were fewer between CVID subjects than controls.

This clone came up many times. Its antigen is as yet unknown. The read ends 3 residues shy of where the CDR3 ends; the end is completed using the germline J gene. The V and J genes are TRBV28 and TRBJ2-5; D is possibly TRBD1 (6 bases). The source of this sequence is a person between 18 and 69 years old in good health. Sequencing was carried out using peripheral blood mononuclear cells. CDR3 in amino acids: CASSFFGDTQQLETQYF. CDR3 DNA, as far as it was read: TGTGCCAGCAGTTTTTTTGGGGACACTCAACAACTTGAGACC. Drawing the rest from reference TRBV28 and TRBJ2-5, the complete variable domain is DVKVTQSSRYLVKRTGEKVFLECVQDMDHENMFWYRQDPGLGLRLIYFSYDVKMKEKGDIPEGYSVSREKKERFSLILESASTNQTSMYLCASSFFGDTQQLETQYFGPGTRLLVL.